The rows below give T cell receptor beta chains drawn from one sample of a study of CD8+ T cells in alopecia areata. The table came from immunoSEQ multiplex PCR; TCRdb's copy has only in-frame clones and leaves some out. The sample contains fewer than 250,000 clones, around two fifths of which appear only once. This specimen consisted of CD4+ T cells sorted from blood, obtained between weeks 30 and 35, from a patient treated with tofacitinib. The receptors shown here come from a human donor with alopecia areata. Both conserved end residues are part of each CDR3. Each record gives: V gene, D gene, J gene, CDR3 protein. D genes are given only for firm matches.

v_call: TRBV30
d_call: TRBD1
j_call: TRBJ1-2
cdr3_aa: CAWRGLGTGNNYGYTF

v_call: TRBV29-1
d_call: -
j_call: TRBJ2-7
cdr3_aa: CSVRDLYEQYF

v_call: TRBV5-1
d_call: -
j_call: TRBJ2-1
cdr3_aa: CASSLVLVDEQFF

v_call: TRBV11-2
d_call: -
j_call: TRBJ2-2
cdr3_aa: CASSRTNTGELFF

v_call: TRBV5-1
d_call: -
j_call: TRBJ1-4
cdr3_aa: CASSLDDTPWEKLFF

v_call: TRBV7-9
d_call: -
j_call: TRBJ2-7
cdr3_aa: CASSLGWGEQYF

v_call: TRBV7-9
d_call: -
j_call: TRBJ1-2
cdr3_aa: CASTLGRGQVGYTF

v_call: TRBV6-5
d_call: -
j_call: TRBJ1-2
cdr3_aa: CASSYSAGGHGYTF

v_call: TRBV30
d_call: -
j_call: TRBJ2-3
cdr3_aa: CAWSVGVSTDTQYF

v_call: TRBV30
d_call: TRBD1
j_call: TRBJ2-7
cdr3_aa: CAWIPGQGLLSYEQYF

v_call: TRBV18
d_call: -
j_call: TRBJ2-7
cdr3_aa: CASSPRRTGEQYF

v_call: TRBV30
d_call: -
j_call: TRBJ2-1
cdr3_aa: CAWRDLGEQFF

v_call: TRBV29-1
d_call: TRBD1
j_call: TRBJ2-2
cdr3_aa: CSVGTGLGTGELFF

v_call: TRBV23-1
d_call: -
j_call: TRBJ2-7
cdr3_aa: CASPSVYEQYF

v_call: TRBV5-1
d_call: TRBD2
j_call: TRBJ2-3
cdr3_aa: CASSDGTSGTTDTQYF

v_call: TRBV2
d_call: -
j_call: TRBJ2-1
cdr3_aa: CASSEGFRSYNEQFF

v_call: TRBV7-9
d_call: -
j_call: TRBJ2-7
cdr3_aa: CASSPQEVSYEQYF

v_call: TRBV2
d_call: -
j_call: TRBJ1-1
cdr3_aa: CASSLERRTEAFF

v_call: TRBV6-1
d_call: TRBD1
j_call: TRBJ2-4
cdr3_aa: CASNQGGAEYF

v_call: TRBV6-1
d_call: TRBD1
j_call: TRBJ2-1
cdr3_aa: CASKMMTRGHNEQFF

v_call: TRBV2
d_call: -
j_call: TRBJ2-1
cdr3_aa: CASEPDYNEQFF

v_call: TRBV5-1
d_call: -
j_call: TRBJ1-4
cdr3_aa: CASSRSQVAYEKLFF

v_call: TRBV6-5
d_call: -
j_call: TRBJ2-1
cdr3_aa: CASRDTVGEQFF

v_call: TRBV29-1
d_call: -
j_call: TRBJ2-5
cdr3_aa: CSVRGLIQETQYF

v_call: TRBV7-7
d_call: -
j_call: TRBJ1-1
cdr3_aa: CASSLTGNTEAFF

v_call: TRBV6-1
d_call: -
j_call: TRBJ1-6
cdr3_aa: CASSELYSPLHF

v_call: TRBV14
d_call: TRBD1
j_call: TRBJ1-1
cdr3_aa: CASSRTGRLYEREAFF